What follows are 2 T cell receptor beta chains derived from one specimen sequenced in a study of blood T cell repertoires in COVID-19. Assay used: immunoSEQ multiplex PCR; TCRdb lists only in-frame clones, some missing. This table has approximately 300,000 clones, 75% to 90% appearing once. The specimen was PBMCs or T cells enriched from blood (not recorded which). These receptors originate from a man between 60 and 75 years old who had recovered from COVID-19.

The chain joins TRBV24-1 to TRBJ1-1, with TRBD1 matching over 10 bases. V lost 7 bases and J lost 1; bases outside the gene matches: 5. The germline CDR1 and CDR2 sequences are KGHDR and SFDVKD. This CDR3 is built from 15 residues. Written as DNA, the CDR3 is TGTGCCACCAGCCCCGGGACAGGGGAGAACACTGAAGCTTTCTTT. It translates to CATSPGTGENTEAFF.

V gene TRBV18 combines with J gene TRBJ2-1; the D is unclear. Trimming stripped 2 bases from V and 10 bases from J, with 6 bases between. Per germline, CDR1 KGHSH and CDR2 LQKENI. CDR3 size: 11 residues. CDR3 bases: TGTGCCAGCTCACCATCCGAGGAGCAGTTCTTC. The encoded protein is CASSPSEEQFF.